The 21 T cell receptor beta chains listed next were all sequenced from one sample in a study of cytomegalovirus exposure and HLA in healthy donors. The PCR made use of 60 Vbeta and 13 Jbeta primers. The assay was immunoSEQ multiplex PCR, and TCRdb's table has in-frame clones only and misses some. The sample holds over 95,000 clones, around three quarters seen once. Material: PBMCs. The source is a man aged 35-49 years in good health and CMV-seropositive.

This chain connects TRBV6-5 to TRBJ2-7; TRBD1 matches at 7 bases. This CDR3 contains 15 residues. Germline values: CDR1 MNHEY, CDR2 SVGAGI. Unmatched junction bases numbered 5, after V lost 1 base and J lost 2 bases. The CDR3 here is CASSYFTGAPYEQYF. The DNA of the CDR3 is TGTGCCAGCAGTTACTTTACAGGGGCCCCCTACGAGCAGTACTTC.

A single count supports this clone. The chain joins TRBV30 to TRBJ1-5; D is perhaps TRBD1 (5 bases). The CDR3 contains 16 residues. V lost 5 bases, J lost 3 bases, and 20 bases lay in between. Germline lookup yields CDR1 GTSNPN and CDR2 SVGIG (reference sequence). The CDR3 sequence: CAWAGWRGRTNQPQHF. The CDR3 DNA reads TGTGCCTGGGCGGGTTGGAGGGGAAGGACCAATCAGCCCCAGCATTTT.

In this sample, this clone turned up a few times. This chain connects TRBV4-1 to TRBJ1-6; D is ambiguous. Germline-derived CDR1 and CDR2 are MGHRA and YSYEKL. The CDR3 is made up of 17 amino acids. V lost 4 bases and J 0 bases, leaving 13 bases between the germline ends. The CDR3 here is CASSLWRRSSYNSPLHF. The CDR3 DNA reads TGCGCCAGCAGCCTCTGGAGACGGAGCTCCTATAATTCACCCCTCCACTTT.

The gene calls are TRBV28 and TRBJ2-7, with 9 bases matching TRBD1. The length of the CDR3 is 15 residues. CDR1 is MDHEN and CDR2 is SYDVKM in the germline V gene. J was trimmed by 3 bases and V by 4 bases; bases with no gene match: 7. CDR3 DNA: TGTGCCAGCAGTTCCGAGACAGGGGGAATCTACGAGCAGTACTTC. Its translation: CASSSETGGIYEQYF.

V and J are TRBV7-9 and TRBJ2-3; D is possibly TRBD2 (7 bases). The CDR3 has 18 residues. V dropped 1 base and J dropped 2 bases, with 19 bases sitting between them. Per germline, CDR1 SEHNR and CDR2 FQNEAQ (reference sequence). The CDR3 DNA reads as TGTGCCAGCAGCTTAGTAGGGGGGGGCCCCACACACACAGATACGCAGTATTTT. It translates to CASSLVGGGPTHTDTQYF.

The chain has TRBV7-9 and TRBJ1-1; TRBD1 matches 7 bases. J gave up 1 base and V 4 bases, and 9 bases lay outside the gene matches. Germline V gene data show CDR1 as SEHNR and CDR2 as FQNEAQ (reference sequence). The CDR3 is made up of 16 amino acids. The CDR3 reads CASSSPTTGRNTEAFF. The CDR3 DNA reads TGTGCCAGCAGCTCCCCGACGACAGGGAGGAACACTGAAGCTTTCTTT.

The V and J genes are TRBV12-5 and TRBJ2-5, with 9 bases lining up with TRBD1. Per germline, CDR1 LGHNT and CDR2 FRNRAP. The CDR3 is 13 amino acids. The V and J ends lost 4 bases and 5 bases, in that order; junction bases with no gene match: 2. The CDR3 here is CASGSGQGETQYF. CDR3 coding DNA: TGTGCTAGTGGTTCCGGACAGGGGGAGACCCAGTACTTC.

This clone was detected a few times. Here the CDR3 reads CASSDSGTNTDTQYF. The CDR3 DNA sequence: TGTGCCAGCAGTGACTCCGGGACTAACACAGATACGCAGTATTTT. The J gene is TRBJ2-3, the V gene TRBV6-4, with 7 bases that match TRBD2. This CDR3 region has 15 residues. The V and J ends lost 0 bases and 2 bases, in that order; junction bases with no gene match: 2. Germline-derived CDR1 and CDR2 are MRHNA and SNTAGT.

The chain employs TRBV5-1 and TRBJ2-3; 9 positions agree with TRBD1. Germline lookup yields CDR1 SGHRS and CDR2 YFSETQ. The CDR3 is 13 residues long. With V trimmed by 7 bases and J by 4 bases, 4 bases remained unmatched. The DNA for the CDR3 is TGCGCCAGCCGGACAGGGGAAGCAGATACGCAGTATTTT. It encodes CASRTGEADTQYF.

The rearrangement joins TRBV7-2 to TRBJ1-5; perhaps TRBD1 as D (6 bases). CDR3 length: 14 residues. Trimming cost V 5 bases and J 7 bases, with 15 bases left between them. In germline, CDR1 is SGHTA, CDR2 FQGNSA. DNA of the CDR3: TGTGCCAGCAGCAAAAACAGGGTTGACCAGCCCCAGCATTTT. Protein product: CASSKNRVDQPQHF.

This rearrangement joins TRBV19 to TRBJ2-1; TRBD1 agrees at 9 bases. The length of the CDR3 is 17 residues. Germline CDR1 is LNHDA and CDR2 is SQIVND (reference sequence). V dropped 4 bases and J dropped 5; count of bases not matched to a gene: 12. The CDR3 sequence is CASSRRQGVWGHNEQFF. CDR3 nucleotides: TGTGCCAGTAGTAGACGACAGGGGGTCTGGGGCCACAATGAGCAGTTCTTC.

The chain has TRBV6-4 and TRBJ2-3, with TRBD2 matching 7 bases. Losses at the gene ends were 6 bases for V and 0 bases for J; bases not matched to a gene: 6. This CDR3 region has 15 residues. Germline CDR1 reads MRHNA; CDR2 reads SNTAGT. The CDR3 DNA follows: TGTGCCAGCAGGACGGGACTACCAAGCACAGATACGCAGTATTTT. This sequence encodes CASRTGLPSTDTQYF.

J is TRBJ2-1 and V is TRBV7-9, with 15 bases matching TRBD2. Germline V gene data show CDR1 as SEHNR and CDR2 as FQNEAQ (reference sequence). This CDR3 is built from 18 residues. The V and J ends lost 2 bases and 10 bases, in that order; junction bases with no gene match: 12. In DNA form, the CDR3 reads TGTGCCAGCAGCTTATTAACCCGGACTAGCGGGGGGGCGGGGGAGCAGTTCTTC. Translation: CASSLLTRTSGGAGEQFF.

As regards this clone: At one boundary the junction diverges from the germline segment, which might be a read error. Different DNA sequences within this sample yield the same CDR3. CDR3 in amino acids: CASSSRDRVFTDTQYF. CDR3 sequence (DNA): TGTGCCAGCAGCTCCCGGGACAGGGTTTTCACAGATACGCAGTACTTT. The chain uses TRBV7-9 and TRBJ2-3, with 9 positions matching TRBD1. The CDR3 covers 16 residues. From germline, CDR1 is SEHNR and CDR2 FQNEAQ (reference sequence).

The rearrangement joins TRBV7-9 to TRBJ2-1, with D perhaps TRBD2 (6 bases). V was pared by 5 bases and J by 6 bases, with 14 bases between. The CDR3 extends over 14 amino acids. CDR1 is SEHNR, CDR2 FQNEAQ, per germline (reference sequence). In DNA, the CDR3 is TGTGCCAGCAGCCTCGATGGGCGGGGCAATGAGCAGTTCTTC. This sequence encodes CASSLDGRGNEQFF. Combining the CDR3 with reference TRBV7-9 and TRBJ2-1 gives the whole variable domain DTGVSQNPRHKITKRGQNVTFRCDPISEHNRLYWYRQTLGQGPEFLTYFQNEAQLEKSRLLSDRFSAERPKGSFSTLEIQRTEQGDSAMYLCASSLDGRGNEQFFGPGTRLTVL.

This chain links TRBV5-4 with TRBJ2-5; D is ambiguous. V lost 0 bases and J 0 bases, leaving 6 bases between the germline ends. The CDR3 covers 14 residues. Germline-derived CDR1 and CDR2 are SGHNT and YYREEE (reference sequence). CDR3 sequence reads: CASSLGLYQETQYF. The CDR3 DNA reads TGTGCCAGCAGCTTGGGACTGTACCAAGAGACCCAGTACTTC.

The chain has TRBV10-3 and TRBJ2-2; a weak D match, TRBD1 (5 bases). This CDR3 is 16 amino acids long. V was pared by 3 bases and J by 6 bases, with 17 bases between. Germline CDR1 and CDR2: ENHRY and SYGVKD. As DNA, the CDR3 is TGTGCCATCAGTGACCCGGCGAGATGGGGCGCCGGGGAGCTGTTTTTT. It specifies CAISDPARWGAGELFF.

This chain connects TRBV7-8 to TRBJ2-7; 8 positions agree with TRBD1. The trim removed 5 bases at V and 6 bases at J, leaving 12 bases unmatched. The germline gives CDR1 SGHVS, CDR2 FQNEAQ. This CDR3 contains 15 residues. This chain's CDR3 is CASSQRAGGAGEQYF. Written as DNA, the CDR3 is TGTGCCAGCAGCCAAAGGGCAGGGGGCGCGGGCGAGCAGTACTTC. The full variable domain, its missing parts supplied by reference TRBV7-8 and TRBJ2-7, is GAGVSQSPRYKVAKRGQDVALRCDPISGHVSLFWYQQALGQGPEFLTYFQNEAQLDKSGLPSDRFFAERPEGSVSTLKIQRTQQEDSAVYLCASSQRAGGAGEQYFGPGTRLTVT.

V usage is TRBV7-3 and J usage is TRBJ2-3, with TRBD1 as a possible D gene (6 bases). Germline V lookup: CDR1 SGHTA, CDR2 FQGTGA. V lost 5 bases and J lost 2, with 17 bases in between. The CDR3 extends over 16 amino acids. CDR3 bases: TGTGCCAGCAGCCCACAGGGACCGGGATACACAGATACGCAGTATTTT. Its translation: CASSPQGPGYTDTQYF.

This clone has more than one count but fewer than ten. This rearrangement joins TRBV5-1 to TRBJ1-6; 7 bases match TRBD1. The ends lost 0 bases at V and 3 bases at J; junction bases unmatched: 6. Germline V CDR1 and CDR2: SGHRS, YFSETQ. This CDR3 comprises 17 residues. Here the CDR3 reads CASSLGGTASYNSPLHF. The CDR3 DNA is TGCGCCAGCAGCTTGGGGGGGACAGCAAGCTATAATTCACCCCTCCACTTT. The full variable domain, completed using reference TRBV5-1 and TRBJ1-6, is KAGVTQTPRYLIKTRGQQVTLSCSPISGHRSVSWYQQTPGQGLQFLFEYFSETQRNKGNFPGRFSGRQFSNSRSEMNVSTLELGDSALYLCASSLGGTASYNSPLHFGNGTRLTVT.

The chain is built from TRBV6-5 and TRBJ2-5, with TRBD1 matching 9 bases. The V gene's germline CDR1 is MNHEY and CDR2 SVGAGI. The CDR3 is made up of 15 amino acids. V shed 2 bases and J 2 bases; nucleotides not matched to a gene: 3. The CDR3 sequence: CASSYLGQGQETQYF. CDR3 coding DNA: TGTGCCAGCAGTTACCTAGGACAGGGGCAAGAGACCCAGTACTTC.